Listed here is a single TCR beta chain. Data came from immunoSEQ multiplex PCR; TCRdb stores just in-frame clones and leaves some out. This sample has about 150,000 clones; about 80% occur once, and the top ten carry around 10%. Trimming took off 0 bases at V and 7 bases at J, with 19 bases between the two ends. CDR1 is SGHKS and CDR2 is YYEKEE in the germline V gene (reference sequence). CDR3 length equals 16 residues. The data were taken from a study of blood T cell repertoires in COVID-19. Sequenced: peripheral blood. This chain joins TRBV5-5 and TRBJ1-2, with D maybe TRBD1 (5 bases). The receptor was derived from a woman aged 60-75 years with COVID-19, enrolled during active disease. The CDR3 spells CASSLEWVGEGAGYTF. CDR3 coding DNA: TGTGCCAGCAGCTTGGAATGGGTAGGGGAAGGTGCTGGCTACACCTTC. Based on the CDR3 plus reference TRBV5-5 and TRBJ1-2, the full variable domain is DAGVTQSPTHLIKTRGQQVTLRCSPISGHKSVSWYQQVLGQGPQFIFQYYEKEERGRGNFPDRFSARQFPNYSSELNVNALLLGDSALYLCASSLEWVGEGAGYTFGSGTRLTVV.